This T cell receptor (beta chain) was documented in a study of cytomegalovirus exposure and HLA in healthy donors. Study-level points and caveats: Many donors shared some public TCRs, even though most TCR sequences were rare.

Comments on this clone: Its antigen is as yet unknown.

A multiplex PCR was run with 60 Vbeta primers and 13 Jbeta primers. Clones were read by immunoSEQ multiplex PCR, and TCRdb kept only the in-frame ones, dropping some. The repertoire holds 100,000 to 150,000 clones, with around four fifths as singletons. Germline values: CDR1 SGHNT, CDR2 YENEEA. The CDR3 is made up of 14 amino acids. Between the trimmed V and J ends, which lost 3 bases and 9 bases, there was a span of 15 bases. This TCR came from a man aged 40-55 years in good health and CMV-seronegative. The material sequenced was PBMCs. The genes are TRBV11-3 and TRBJ2-1; perhaps TRBD2 as D (6 bases). The CDR3 here is CASSLRGRTAEQFF. In nucleotides, the CDR3 is TGTGCCAGCAGCTTGCGGGGCAGGACCGCTGAGCAGTTCTTC.